This T cell receptor beta chain was recovered during a study of tumor-infiltrating lymphocytes in localized non-small cell lung cancer. General observations from the study: Each assay used a separate piece of the same tissue. Higher tumor T cell infiltration than in uninvolved lung was supported by TCRbeta sequencing.

This clone has only one observation. Its specificity is not known. The CDR3 spans 14 residues. Germline CDR1 SGDLS, CDR2 YYNGEE. V dropped 5 bases and J dropped 1; count of bases not matched to a gene: 2. Method: immunoSEQ multiplex PCR; TCRdb's copy keeps in-frame clones and lacks some. The sample lists some 9,900 clones; roughly 80% were seen once. Sequencing was done on a sample of uninvolved lung tissue not adjacent to the tumor. The gene calls are TRBV9 and TRBJ2-2; 7 bases match TRBD1. This clonotype was sampled from a human donor with non-small cell lung cancer. The CDR3 region is CASRRQGNTGELFF. The CDR3 DNA reads as TGTGCCAGCAGGCGACAGGGGAACACCGGGGAGCTGTTTTTT.